The clone carrying this TCR beta chain came up a few times. Its antigen remains unknown. Unique molecular identifiers were incorporated into the prepared TCRbeta library. TCRdb passed the PCR reads through MiXCR, listing each CDR3 protein once. The data hold 300,000 to 400,000 distinct CDR3 sequences, with about 16% observed a single time. This specimen comes from a study of T-cell reconstitution after alpha-beta-depleted transplantation in children. Study-wide findings and caveats: Certain patients had high TCRbeta diversity at day 60, and it came from recipient T cells and thymic progenitors that survived. Several hundred expanded graft clones reportedly supplied alpha-beta T cells about two months after transplant. Among T cells one year after transplant, newly produced cells accounted for most counts and diversity.

The sequences come from PBMCs, mostly from graft donor cells, collected 360 days after TCRalphabeta/CD19-depleted stem cell transplant. This TCR came from a male patient between 2 and 10 years old who had a stem cell transplant for acute lymphoblastic leukemia, so the T cells may come from the graft donor.

The CDR3 DNA follows: TGCGCCAGCAGCCAAGTAAATTCCGGGGGTACGCAGTATTTT. Translated, it gives CASSQVNSGGTQYF. The rearrangement joins TRBV4-3 to TRBJ2-3, with D possibly TRBD2 on 6 matching bases. Trimming cost V 1 base and J 8 bases, with 13 bases left between them. The germline CDR1 and CDR2 sequences are LGHNA and YSLEER. This CDR3 region has 14 residues.